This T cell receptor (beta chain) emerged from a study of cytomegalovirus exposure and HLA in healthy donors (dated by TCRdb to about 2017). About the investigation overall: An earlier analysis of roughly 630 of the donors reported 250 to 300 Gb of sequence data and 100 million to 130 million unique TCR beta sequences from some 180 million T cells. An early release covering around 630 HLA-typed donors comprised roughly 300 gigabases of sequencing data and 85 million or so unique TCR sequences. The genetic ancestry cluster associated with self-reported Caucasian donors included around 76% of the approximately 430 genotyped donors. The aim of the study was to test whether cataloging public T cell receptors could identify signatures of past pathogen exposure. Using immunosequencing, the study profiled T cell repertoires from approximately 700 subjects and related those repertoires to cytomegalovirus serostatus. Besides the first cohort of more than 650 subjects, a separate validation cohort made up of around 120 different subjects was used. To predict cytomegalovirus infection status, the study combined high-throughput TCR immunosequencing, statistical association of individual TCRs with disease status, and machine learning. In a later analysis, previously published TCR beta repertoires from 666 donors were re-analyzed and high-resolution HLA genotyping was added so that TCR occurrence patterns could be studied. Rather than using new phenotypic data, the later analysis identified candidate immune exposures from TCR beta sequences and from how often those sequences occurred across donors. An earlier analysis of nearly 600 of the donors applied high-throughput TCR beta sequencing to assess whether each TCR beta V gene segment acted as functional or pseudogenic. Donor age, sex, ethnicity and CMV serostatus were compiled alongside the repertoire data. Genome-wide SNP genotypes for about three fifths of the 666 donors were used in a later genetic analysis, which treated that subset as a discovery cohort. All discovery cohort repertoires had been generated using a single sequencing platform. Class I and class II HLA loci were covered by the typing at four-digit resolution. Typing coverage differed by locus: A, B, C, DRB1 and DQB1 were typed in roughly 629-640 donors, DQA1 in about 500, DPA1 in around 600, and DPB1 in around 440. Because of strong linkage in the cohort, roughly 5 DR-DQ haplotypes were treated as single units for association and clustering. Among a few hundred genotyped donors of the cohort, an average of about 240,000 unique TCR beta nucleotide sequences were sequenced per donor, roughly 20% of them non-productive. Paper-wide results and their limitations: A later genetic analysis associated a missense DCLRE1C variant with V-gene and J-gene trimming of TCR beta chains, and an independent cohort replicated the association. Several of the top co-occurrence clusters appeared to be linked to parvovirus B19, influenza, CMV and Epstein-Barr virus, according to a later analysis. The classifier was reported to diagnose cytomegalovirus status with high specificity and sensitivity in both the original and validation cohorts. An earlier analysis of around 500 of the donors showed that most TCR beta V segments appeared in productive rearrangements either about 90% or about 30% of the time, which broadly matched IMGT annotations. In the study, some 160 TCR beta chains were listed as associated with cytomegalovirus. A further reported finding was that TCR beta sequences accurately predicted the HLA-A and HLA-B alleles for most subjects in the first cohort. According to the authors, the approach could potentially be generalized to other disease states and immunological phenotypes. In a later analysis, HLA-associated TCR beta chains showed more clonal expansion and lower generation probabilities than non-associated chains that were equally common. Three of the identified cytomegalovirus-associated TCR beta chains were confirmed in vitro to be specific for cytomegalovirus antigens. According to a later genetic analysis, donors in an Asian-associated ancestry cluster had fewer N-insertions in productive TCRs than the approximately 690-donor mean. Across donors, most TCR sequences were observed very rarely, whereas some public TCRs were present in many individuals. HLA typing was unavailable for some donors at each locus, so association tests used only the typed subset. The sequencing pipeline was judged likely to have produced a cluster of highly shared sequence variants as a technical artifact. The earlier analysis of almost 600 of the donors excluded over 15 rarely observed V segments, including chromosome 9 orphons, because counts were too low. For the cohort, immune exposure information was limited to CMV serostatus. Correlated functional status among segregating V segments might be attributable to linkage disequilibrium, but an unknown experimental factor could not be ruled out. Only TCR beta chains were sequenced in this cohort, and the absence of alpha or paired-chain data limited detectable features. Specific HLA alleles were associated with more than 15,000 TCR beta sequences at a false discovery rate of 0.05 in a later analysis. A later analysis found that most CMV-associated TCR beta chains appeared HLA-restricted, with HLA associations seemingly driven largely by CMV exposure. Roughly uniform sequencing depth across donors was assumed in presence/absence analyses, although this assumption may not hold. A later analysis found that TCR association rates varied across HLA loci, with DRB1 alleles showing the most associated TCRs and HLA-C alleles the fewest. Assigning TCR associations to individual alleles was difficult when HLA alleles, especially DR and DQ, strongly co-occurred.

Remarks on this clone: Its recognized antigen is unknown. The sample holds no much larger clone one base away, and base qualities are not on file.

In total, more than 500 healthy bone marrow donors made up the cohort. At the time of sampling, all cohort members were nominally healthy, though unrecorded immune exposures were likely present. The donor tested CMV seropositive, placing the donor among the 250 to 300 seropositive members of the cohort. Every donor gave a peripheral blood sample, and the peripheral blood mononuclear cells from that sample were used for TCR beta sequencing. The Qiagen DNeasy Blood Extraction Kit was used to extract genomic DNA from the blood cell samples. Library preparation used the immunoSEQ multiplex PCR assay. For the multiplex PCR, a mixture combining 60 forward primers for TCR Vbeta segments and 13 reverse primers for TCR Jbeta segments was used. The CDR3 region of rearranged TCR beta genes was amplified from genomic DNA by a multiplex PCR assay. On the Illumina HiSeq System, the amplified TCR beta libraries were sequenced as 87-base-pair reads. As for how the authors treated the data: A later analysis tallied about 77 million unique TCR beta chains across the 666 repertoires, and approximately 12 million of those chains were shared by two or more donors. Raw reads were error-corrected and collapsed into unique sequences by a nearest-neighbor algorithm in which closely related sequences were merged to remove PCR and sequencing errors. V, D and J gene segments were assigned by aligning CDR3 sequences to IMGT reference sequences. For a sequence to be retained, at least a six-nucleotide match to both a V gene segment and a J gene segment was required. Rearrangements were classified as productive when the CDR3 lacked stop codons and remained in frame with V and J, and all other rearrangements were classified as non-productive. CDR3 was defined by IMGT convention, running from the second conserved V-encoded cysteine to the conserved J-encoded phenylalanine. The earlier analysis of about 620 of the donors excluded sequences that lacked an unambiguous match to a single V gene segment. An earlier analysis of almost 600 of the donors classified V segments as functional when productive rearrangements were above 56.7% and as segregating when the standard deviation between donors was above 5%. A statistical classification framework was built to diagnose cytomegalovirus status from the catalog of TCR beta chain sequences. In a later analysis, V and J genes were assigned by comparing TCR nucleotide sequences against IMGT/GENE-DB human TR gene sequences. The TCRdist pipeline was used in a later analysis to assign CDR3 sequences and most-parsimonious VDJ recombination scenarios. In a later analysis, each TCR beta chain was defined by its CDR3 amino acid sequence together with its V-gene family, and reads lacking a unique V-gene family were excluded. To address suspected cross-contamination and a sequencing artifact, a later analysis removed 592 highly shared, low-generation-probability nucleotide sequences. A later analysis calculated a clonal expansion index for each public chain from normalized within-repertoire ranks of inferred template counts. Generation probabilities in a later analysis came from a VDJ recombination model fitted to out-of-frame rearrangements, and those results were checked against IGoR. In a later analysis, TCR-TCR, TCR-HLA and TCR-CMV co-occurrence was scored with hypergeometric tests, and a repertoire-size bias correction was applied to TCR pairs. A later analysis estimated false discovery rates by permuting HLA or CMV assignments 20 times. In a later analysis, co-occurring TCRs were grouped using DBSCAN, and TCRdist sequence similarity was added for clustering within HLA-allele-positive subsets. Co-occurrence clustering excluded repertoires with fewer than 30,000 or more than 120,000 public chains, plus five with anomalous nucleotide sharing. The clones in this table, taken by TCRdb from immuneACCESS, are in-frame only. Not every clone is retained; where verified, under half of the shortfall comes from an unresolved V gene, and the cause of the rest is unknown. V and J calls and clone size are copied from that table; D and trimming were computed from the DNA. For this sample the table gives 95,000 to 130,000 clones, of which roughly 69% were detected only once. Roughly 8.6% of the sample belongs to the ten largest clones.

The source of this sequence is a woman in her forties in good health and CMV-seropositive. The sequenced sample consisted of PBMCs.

The CDR3 region: CASSPYLASSSTQFF. The DNA reads TGTGCCAGCAGCCCCTACTTAGCTAGCTCATCCACCCAGTTCTTC. The chain couples TRBV4-2 to TRBJ2-1; matching of 5 bases hints at TRBD2 as the D gene. Based on the germline V gene, the CDR1 and CDR2 sequences are LGHNA and YNFKEQ. The CDR3 measures 15 amino acids from cysteine to phenylalanine. Only CDR3 DNA remains: 45 bases, in frame from the first base. Cut back by 4 bases and 13 bases, the V and J ends lie 23 bases apart.